Below are 7 T cell receptor beta chains sequenced from a single sample in a study of blood T cell repertoires in COVID-19 (dated by TCRdb to between 2020 and 2021). The library was built by means of the immunoSEQ multiplex PCR assay. TCRdb holds this immuneACCESS table with in-frame rearrangements only. Some clones are missing; in checked studies, unresolved V genes explain under half, and the rest has no known cause. This sample is represented by 200,000 to 250,000 clones; around 86% of them were singletons. The ten largest clones capture about 2.1% of the sample. Sequencing was performed on PBMCs or T cells enriched from blood (not recorded which). These receptors were obtained from a woman between 45 and 60 years old who had recovered from COVID-19.

Here the CDR3 DNA reads TGTGCCAGCAGCGCCCCAGGACAGGGGGCCTCTGGCTACACCTTC. Amino acids: CASSAPGQGASGYTF. V usage is TRBV5-5 and J usage is TRBJ1-2, with TRBD1 matching 11 bases. The germline gives CDR1 SGHKS, CDR2 YYEKEE (reference sequence). The CDR3 length is 15 residues. V shed 4 bases, J shed 7 bases, and the junction held 9 bases outside the gene matches.

CDR3 coding DNA: TGTGCCAGCAGTTACAATCCTAGCGGGGGCAAAGAGACCCAGTACTTC. This sequence encodes CASSYNPSGGKETQYF. The chain has TRBV6-2 or TRBV6-3 and TRBJ2-5, with TRBD2 matching over 10 bases. V lost 2 bases to trimming and J lost 3 bases; unmatched junction nucleotides: 6. CDR1 is MNHEY, CDR2 SVGEGT, per germline. The CDR3 contains 16 residues.

The rearrangement uses TRBV18 and TRBJ1-1, with unresolved D. Germline V gives CDR1 KGHSH, CDR2 LQKENI. V gave up 6 bases and J gave up 10 bases, with 21 bases separating them. This CDR3 is built from 14 residues. CDR3 nucleotides: TGTGCCAGCTCTGTCACCACGCATGGTGAGGGAGCTTTCTTT. Protein sequence: CASSVTTHGEGAFF.

The V and J genes are TRBV9 and TRBJ2-3; TRBD2 might be the D (5 bases). The CDR3 covers 16 residues. Germline loops: CDR1 SGDLS, CDR2 YYNGEE. V lost 4 bases to trimming and J lost 1 base, with 16 bases between them. Here the CDR3 DNA reads TGTGCCAGCAGCCGTCGTTCGCAGGAGGGCACAGATACGCAGTATTTT. Amino acid sequence: CASSRRSQEGTDTQYF.

This chain's CDR3 is CASSVSVARETQYF. As DNA, the CDR3 is TGTGCCAGCAGCGTTTCGGTAGCGAGGGAGACCCAGTACTTC. V usage is TRBV9 and J usage is TRBJ2-5; TRBD2 is a possible D gene (5 bases). Deletions cut 2 bases from V and 5 bases from J, with 13 bases between. The CDR3 runs 14 residues. Germline V gene lookup returns CDR1 SGDLS and CDR2 YYNGEE.

In this sample, this clone turned up a few times. V gene TRBV5-6 combines with J gene TRBJ1-6; D is unclear. The germline CDR1 and CDR2 sequences are SGHDT and YYEEEE. The CDR3 sequence is 16 residues long. Trimming took off 0 bases at V and 3 bases at J, with 10 bases between the two ends. CDR3 sequence (DNA): TGTGCCAGCAGCTTGGGCCAATACATCTATAATTCACCCCTCCACTTT. Translated, it gives CASSLGQYIYNSPLHF.

This clone was recorded only once. The genes are TRBV7-8 and TRBJ2-1; 13 nucleotides line up with TRBD2. Germline V gene data show CDR1 as SGHVS and CDR2 as FQNEAQ. V shed 5 bases and J 5 bases; nucleotides not matched to a gene: 3. There are 15 residues in the CDR3. CDR3 sequence: CASSAGLAGDNEQFF. The CDR3 region has the DNA TGTGCCAGCAGCGCAGGACTAGCGGGGGACAATGAGCAGTTCTTC.